One sample yielded the 26 T cell receptor beta chains listed below, sequenced in a study of OX40 agonist ivuxolimab in advanced cancers. Assay: immunoSEQ multiplex PCR; the TCRdb copy retains only in-frame clones and omits some. The data hold 65,000 to 90,000 clones, with 70% to 90% observed a single time. This material consisted of CD4+ or CD8+ T cells sorted from blood, taken in a trial of the OX40 agonist ivuxolimab. These receptors all stem from an adult with an advanced solid tumor such as melanoma, head and neck, liver or kidney cancer.

The V call is TRBV28, the J call TRBJ1-2; D is uncertain. Germline-derived CDR1 and CDR2 are MDHEN and SYDVKM. The CDR3 covers 14 residues. V gave up 7 bases and J gave up 7 bases, with 19 bases separating them. The CDR3 region has the DNA TGTGCCAGCACCCCCGGTGGGTCTAGGTTTGGCTACACCTTC. It is translated as CASTPGGSRFGYTF.

The genes are TRBV29-1 and TRBJ2-3, with 8 bases identical to TRBD1. CDR3 length: 14 amino acids. CDR1 SQVTM and CDR2 ANQGSEA come from the germline V gene. With 3 bases clipped from V and 6 bases from J, the junction kept 8 bases outside the gene matches. The CDR3 region has the DNA TGCAGCGTTGAGCGCGACAGGGGAGTCGATACGCAGTATTTT. Translation: CSVERDRGVDTQYF.

This sequence joins TRBV30 and TRBJ1-2, with unresolved D. Looked up from germline, CDR1 is GTSNPN and CDR2 is SVGIG (reference sequence). This CDR3 contains 12 residues. Trimming pared 0 bases from V and 8 bases from J, leaving 10 bases between. CDR3 nucleotides: TGTGCCTGGAGTGTAGGACCGGGAGGCTACACCTTC. Translating gives CAWSVGPGGYTF.

The chain joins TRBV9 to TRBJ2-5; either TRBD1 or TRBD2 may fit D (5 bases each). Germline CDR1 and CDR2: SGDLS and YYNGEE. This CDR3 is built from 14 residues. The V end lost 1 base, the J end lost 2 bases, and 9 bases lay between the germline ends. CDR3 coding DNA: TGTGCCAGCAGCGTATCTGAGGGGCAAGAGACCCAGTACTTC. Translating gives CASSVSEGQETQYF.

The chain employs TRBV27 and TRBJ2-6; D may correspond to TRBD1 or TRBD2 (5 bases each). The CDR3 sequence is 15 residues long. Germline V CDR1 and CDR2: MNHEY, SMNVEV (reference sequence). V gave up 6 bases and J gave up 2 bases, with 11 bases separating them. This CDR3 is CASRPGTAGANVLTF. The CDR3 nucleotides read TGTGCCAGCAGGCCCGGGACGGCTGGGGCCAACGTCCTGACTTTC.

CDR3 region: CASSLDPGTGNTIYF. CDR3 bases: TGTGCCAGCAGCTTGGATCCCGGTACTGGAAACACCATATATTTT. The chain is built from TRBV5-8 and TRBJ1-3; D not resolved. Trimming shortened V by 0 bases and J by 2 bases, and 9 bases separated the two germline ends. Germline CDR1 is SGHTS and CDR2 is YDEGEE. CDR3 size: 15 residues.

This chain links TRBV5-5 with TRBJ1-3; no definite D call. Germline assignment: CDR1 SGHKS and CDR2 YYEKEE (reference sequence). V dropped 1 base and J dropped 3 bases, with 8 bases sitting between them. The CDR3 has 14 residues. The CDR3, as DNA: TGTGCCAGCAGCTTGCTCGAGTTTGGAAACACCATATATTTT. It is translated as CASSLLEFGNTIYF.

V and J are TRBV2 and TRBJ2-7; D may be TRBD1 (6 bases). The CDR3 has 14 amino acids. In germline, CDR1 is SNHLY, CDR2 FYNNEI. V was cut by 2 bases and J by 2 bases, with 10 bases left in between. The DNA of the CDR3 is TGTGCCAGCAGTGAACGACGACAGGCCTACGAGCAGTACTTC. Amino acid sequence: CASSERRQAYEQYF.

The V gene is TRBV19, the J gene TRBJ1-4; D may be TRBD1 (6 bases). This CDR3 contains 15 residues. CDR1 and CDR2 (germline): LNHDA, SQIVND (reference sequence). The V and J ends lost 2 bases and 7 bases respectively, with 14 bases between them. CDR3 sequence reads: CASSIPGALVEKLFF. CDR3 bases: TGTGCCAGTAGTATACCGGGGGCCCTAGTTGAAAAACTGTTTTTT.

This chain links TRBV5-1 with TRBJ2-3; D perhaps matches TRBD2 (6 bases). CDR1 and CDR2 from the germline V gene are SGHRS and YFSETQ. Trimming shortened V by 3 bases and J by 2 bases, and 10 bases separated the two germline ends. The CDR3 has 14 amino acids. The CDR3 nucleotides are TGCGCCAGCAGCTATGGGGGACTCACAGATACGCAGTATTTT. Translated, it gives CASSYGGLTDTQYF.

The rearrangement uses TRBV5-1 and TRBJ2-3, with D perhaps TRBD2 (5 bases). The CDR3 runs 16 residues. The germline V and J ends were trimmed by 0 bases and 2 bases, with 13 bases remaining between them. Germline-derived CDR1 and CDR2 are SGHRS and YFSETQ. The CDR3: CASSLGAGALTDTQYF. CDR3 in DNA: TGCGCCAGCAGCTTGGGGGCGGGTGCCCTCACAGATACGCAGTATTTT.

This chain connects TRBV13 to TRBJ1-5; a possible D gene is TRBD1 (5 bases). The CDR3 extends over 14 amino acids. Trimming cost V 4 bases and J 6 bases, with 13 bases left between them. CDR1 is PRHDT and CDR2 is FYEKMQ in the germline V gene (reference sequence). CDR3 DNA: TGTGCCAGCAGCTCCACAGGACCCGGTCAGCCCCAGCATTTT. Its protein product is CASSSTGPGQPQHF.

The rearrangement links TRBV27 to TRBJ2-1; tentatively, D is TRBD2 (6 bases). V gave up 2 bases and J gave up 3 bases, with 14 bases separating them. Germline-derived CDR1 and CDR2 are MNHEY and SMNVEV (reference sequence). This CDR3 is built from 16 residues. The CDR3 coding sequence is TGTGCCAGCAGTTTACGGGGGAATGATTACTACAATGAGCAGTTCTTC. Encoded protein: CASSLRGNDYYNEQFF.

This chain connects TRBV15 to TRBJ2-5; TRBD1 agrees at 8 bases. V gave up 5 bases and J gave up 4 bases; unmatched junction bases: 15. The CDR3 sequence is 17 residues long. Germline V gene lookup returns CDR1 LNHNV and CDR2 YYDKDF (reference sequence). The CDR3 DNA is TGTGCCACCAGCGAATCCCGACAGGGGAGGTTAGGAGAGACCCAGTACTTC. Amino acids: CATSESRQGRLGETQYF.

The J gene is TRBJ2-1, the V gene TRBV5-1; D might be TRBD2 (6 bases). CDR1 is SGHRS, CDR2 YFSETQ, per germline. V lost 3 bases and J 9 bases, leaving 10 bases between the germline ends. The CDR3 runs 12 residues. CDR3 in DNA: TGCGCCAGCAGCTCGGACTATCTTGAGCAGTTCTTC. Its protein product is CASSSDYLEQFF.

This chain connects TRBV11-2 to TRBJ1-3; no firm D call. CDR1 is SGHAT and CDR2 is FQNNGV in the germline V gene. V gave up 1 base and J gave up 0 bases, with 10 bases separating them. The CDR3 runs 16 residues. This chain's CDR3 is CASSLGEIGSGNTIYF. As DNA, the CDR3 is TGTGCCAGCAGCTTAGGGGAGATCGGCTCTGGAAACACCATATATTTT.

V gene TRBV7-2 combines with J gene TRBJ2-7; D perhaps matches TRBD2 (6 bases). V lost 5 bases to trimming and J lost 5 bases, with 10 bases between them. CDR1 SGHTA and CDR2 FQGNSA come from the germline V gene. This CDR3 region has 12 residues. CDR3 sequence (DNA): TGTGCCAGCAGCCCCCGGGGGAACGAGCAGTACTTC. Its translation: CASSPRGNEQYF.

The V gene is TRBV5-1, the J gene TRBJ1-4; possible D gene TRBD1, 5 bases. The V end lost 5 bases, the J end lost 7 bases, and 15 bases lay between the germline ends. Looked up from germline, CDR1 is SGHRS and CDR2 is YFSETQ. This CDR3 is 14 amino acids long. The CDR3 loop is CASRGEVRSEKLFF. In DNA form, the CDR3 reads TGCGCCAGCAGAGGGGAGGTGAGGAGTGAAAAACTGTTTTTT. Using reference TRBV5-1 and TRBJ1-4 for the parts outside the CDR3, the full variable domain is KAGVTQTPRYLIKTRGQQVTLSCSPISGHRSVSWYQQTPGQGLQFLFEYFSETQRNKGNFPGRFSGRQFSNSRSEMNVSTLELGDSALYLCASRGEVRSEKLFFGSGTQLSVL.

V usage is TRBV30 and J usage is TRBJ2-5; unclear D gene. V lost 3 bases, J lost 1 base, and 9 bases lay in between. This CDR3 has 13 residues. Germline V CDR1 and CDR2: GTSNPN, SVGIG (reference sequence). The CDR3 sequence: CAWSSGVQETQYF. The CDR3 nucleotides read TGTGCCTGGAGCTCGGGTGTCCAAGAGACCCAGTACTTC.

The sample holds one count of this clone. The V and J genes are TRBV18 and TRBJ1-6, with D unclear. Germline V gene data show CDR1 as KGHSH and CDR2 as LQKENI. The CDR3 is made up of 16 amino acids. Trimming stripped 0 bases from V and 8 bases from J, with 14 bases between. The CDR3 loop reads CASSPPSRTQDSPLHF. The CDR3 DNA follows: TGTGCCAGCTCACCACCGTCCAGGACCCAAGATTCACCCCTCCACTTT.

The rearrangement uses TRBV10-3 and TRBJ2-3, with D unresolved. The CDR3 has 13 amino acids. V was cut by 7 bases and J by 1 base, with 9 bases left in between. CDR1 and CDR2 from the germline V gene are ENHRY and SYGVKD. The CDR3, as DNA: TGTGCCATCAACGGACCCCGCACAGATACGCAGTATTTT. Residues: CAINGPRTDTQYF.

The chain has TRBV6-5 and TRBJ1-6; TRBD1 agrees at 10 bases. V was clipped by 6 bases and J by 9 bases; unmatched bases: 5. The CDR3 is 14 amino acids. Germline assignment: CDR1 MNHEY and CDR2 SVGAGI. The CDR3 loop is CASRPGQGISPLHF. The CDR3 nucleotides read TGTGCCAGCAGGCCGGGACAGGGGATTTCACCCCTCCACTTT.

CDR3 loop: CASKKTVGTLGKQYNEQFF. The CDR3 DNA follows: TGTGCCAGTAAAAAAACCGTCGGGACTCTGGGGAAACAATACAATGAGCAGTTCTTC. The chain has TRBV19 and TRBJ2-1, with D possibly matching TRBD2 (6 bases). Germline V gene data show CDR1 as LNHDA and CDR2 as SQIVND (reference sequence). The CDR3 extends over 19 amino acids. The V gene lost 7 bases and the J gene lost 4 bases, with 29 bases spanning the gap.

This sequence joins TRBV5-1 and TRBJ1-4; D is ambiguous. Between the trimmed V and J ends, which lost 2 bases and 3 bases, there was a span of 14 bases. The CDR3 runs 16 residues. In germline, CDR1 is SGHRS, CDR2 YFSETQ. The CDR3 loop is CASSFIAGGANEKLFF. CDR3 DNA sequence: TGCGCCAGCAGCTTTATTGCCGGCGGAGCTAATGAAAAACTGTTTTTT.

The sample holds a few counts of this clone. The chain recombines TRBV7-9 with TRBJ2-5; D is possibly TRBD1 (6 bases). This CDR3 region has 15 residues. Deletions cut 5 bases from V and 1 base from J, with 14 bases between. Germline CDR1 and CDR2: SEHNR and FQNEAQ (reference sequence). The CDR3 DNA follows: TGTGCCAGCAGCAAGGAAACAGGGACCCAAGAGACCCAGTACTTC. Translating it yields CASSKETGTQETQYF.

This rearrangement joins TRBV18 to TRBJ1-4, with 9 bases matching TRBD1. V lost 2 bases, J lost 4 bases, and 2 bases stayed unmatched. CDR1 KGHSH and CDR2 LQKENI come from the germline V gene. There are 15 residues in the CDR3. As DNA, the CDR3 is TGTGCCAGCTCACCAATGGGACAGGGTAATGAAAAACTGTTTTTT. It codes for CASSPMGQGNEKLFF.